Listed below are T cell receptor beta chains from one sample, sequenced in a study of OX40 agonist ivuxolimab in advanced cancers. Repertoires were generated with immunoSEQ multiplex PCR, while TCRdb's copy carries only in-frame clones and drops some. The sample has about 67,000 clones, approximately 89% seen once. This sample comprised CD4+ or CD8+ T cells sorted from blood, obtained in a trial of the OX40 agonist ivuxolimab. These receptor sequences come from an adult with an advanced solid tumor such as melanoma, head and neck, liver or kidney cancer. Each CDR3 is given with its conserved first and last residue. D genes are given only for firm matches. Clone size appears in some rows only: once, few, many, or a class for an expanded clone.

clone_size	j_call	d_call	v_call	cdr3_nt	cdr3_aa
-	TRBJ2-7	-	TRBV19	TGTGCCAGTAGTATAGCGGGAGTTTACGAGCAGTACTTC	CASSIAGVYEQYF
few	TRBJ2-5	TRBD2	TRBV6-1	TGTGCCAGCAGTGAACTAGCGGGAGGGCAAGAGACCCAGTACTTC	CASSELAGGQETQYF
-	TRBJ2-7	-	TRBV4-1	TGCGCCAGCAGCCAAGTCGCACTCTCCTACGAGCAGTACTTC	CASSQVALSYEQYF
-	TRBJ2-7	-	TRBV29-1	TGCAGCGTTGAAGATTTACAGACCTACGAGCAGTACTTC	CSVEDLQTYEQYF
-	TRBJ2-5	TRBD1	TRBV7-9	TGTGCCAGCAGCTTAGTGACAGGGGGCAAAGAGACCCAGTACTTC	CASSLVTGGKETQYF
-	TRBJ1-1	TRBD1	TRBV10-3	TGTGCCATCAGTGGGACAGGGGGAGAGGAAGCTTTCTTT	CAISGTGGEEAFF
-	TRBJ2-7	-	TRBV21-1	TGTGCCAGCAGCAAAGTCGTCCGGGGAATCCTCTCCTACGAGCAGTACTTC	CASSKVVRGILSYEQYF
once	TRBJ2-7	TRBD1	TRBV12-5	TGTGCTAGTGGCCAAAGGGGACAGGGAGGCGACGAGCAGTACTTC	CASGQRGQGGDEQYF
-	TRBJ1-4	-	TRBV6-6	TGTGCCAGCAGGTTAGGGGAAAAACTGTTTTTT	CASRLGEKLFF
-	TRBJ2-7	-	TRBV6-1	TGTGCCAGCAGTGAGCTTGGGACGGCTGCCGAGCAGTACTTC	CASSELGTAAEQYF
-	TRBJ1-5	-	TRBV7-9	TGTGCCAGCAGCTTAGAAAATCAGCCCCAGCATTTT	CASSLENQPQHF
-	TRBJ1-2	-	TRBV19	TGTGCCAGTAGTGACGGGGACTATGGCTACACCTTC	CASSDGDYGYTF
-	TRBJ2-1	-	TRBV7-2	TGTGCCAGCAGCTTGCTCCTATCTCTAGATTACTACAATGAGCAGTTCTTC	CASSLLLSLDYYNEQFF
-	TRBJ2-1	TRBD1	TRBV5-6	TGTGCCAGCAGCTTCCACCCCGGGACAGACTACAATGAGCAGTTCTTC	CASSFHPGTDYNEQFF
once	TRBJ2-1	-	TRBV4-1	TGCGCCAGCAGCCAAGATCCAGCGGAGTCTCGGGAGCAGTTCTTC	CASSQDPAESREQFF
-	TRBJ2-1	-	TRBV6-1	TGTGCCAGCAGTGAAGCGGTATACAATGAGCAGTTCTTC	CASSEAVYNEQFF
-	TRBJ2-7	TRBD2	TRBV7-9	TGTGCCAGCAGCGTGGGCCCAGCGGGGGAGCAGTACTTC	CASSVGPAGEQYF
once	TRBJ2-5	-	TRBV7-9	TGTGCCAGCAGCTTAGCCACTAGTGAAGAGACCCAGTACTTC	CASSLATSEETQYF
-	TRBJ2-7	-	TRBV7-2	TGTGCCAGCAGCTTAACGGCAGGACCGTCCTACGAGCAGTACTTC	CASSLTAGPSYEQYF
-	TRBJ1-1	-	TRBV19	TGTGCCAGTAGTACCGGGACCAAGGGGGTTACTGAAGCTTTCTTT	CASSTGTKGVTEAFF
-	TRBJ2-1	-	TRBV5-4	TGTGCCAGCAGCTTGGGGTTTGAGCAGTTCTTC	CASSLGFEQFF
-	TRBJ2-2	-	TRBV6-1	TGTGCCTTGAACCCGGCCGGGGAGCTGTTTTTT	CALNPAGELFF
-	TRBJ2-2	-	TRBV27	TGTGCCAGCAGTTTATCGATAGGGCACAGACCGAACACCGGGGAGCTGTTTTTT	CASSLSIGHRPNTGELFF
-	TRBJ1-4	-	TRBV2	TGTGCCAGCAGTGAAATAGTAACTAATGAAAAACTGTTTTTT	CASSEIVTNEKLFF
-	TRBJ1-5	-	TRBV6-1	TGTGCCAGCAGTGAGGGAGACTATCAGCCCCAGCATTTT	CASSEGDYQPQHF
-	TRBJ2-1	-	TRBV19	TGTGCCACTACTCATTCGGACCAAAACAATGAGCAGTTCTTC	CATTHSDQNNEQFF
-	TRBJ2-3	-	TRBV21-1	TGTGCCAGCAGCAAAGCCCCGGTGTCAGTAAAGCTAGATACGCAGTATTTT	CASSKAPVSVKLDTQYF
-	TRBJ2-1	-	TRBV7-8	TGTGCCAGCAGCTTAGTTAGCGGATACAATGAGCAGTTCTTC	CASSLVSGYNEQFF
-	TRBJ2-2	-	TRBV6-4	TGTGCCAGCAAGAGCCATACAGACAGCGAAACCGGGGAGCTGTTTTTT	CASKSHTDSETGELFF
-	TRBJ2-3	TRBD2	TRBV25-1	TGTGCCAGCAGTGAATTGGGAGGGGCTCTAGATACGCAGTATTTT	CASSELGGALDTQYF
few	TRBJ2-3	-	TRBV13	TGTGCCAGCAGCTTGGTTCGGGGAGATACGCAGTATTTT	CASSLVRGDTQYF
-	TRBJ1-1	-	TRBV2	TGTGCCAGCCGACCCCTGAACACTGAAGCTTTCTTT	CASRPLNTEAFF
-	TRBJ2-1	TRBD2	TRBV29-1	TGCAGCGTTAAAGCGGGAGGACTCTATGAGCAGTTCTTC	CSVKAGGLYEQFF
-	TRBJ1-2	-	TRBV28	TGTGCCACACGAGGTCCGCGAGACACTATTATCTATGGCTACACCTTC	CATRGPRDTIIYGYTF
-	TRBJ2-7	-	TRBV7-9	TGTGCCAGCAGCTTAGCGATCCGGGAAACGGACGAGCAGTACTTC	CASSLAIRETDEQYF
-	TRBJ1-2	-	TRBV21-1	TGTGCCAGCAGCGGAAGGGTCCAGATCCCTCCCTATGGCTACACCTTC	CASSGRVQIPPYGYTF
-	TRBJ1-1	-	TRBV29-1	TGCAGCGACAACCTCTTGGGGACTGAAGCTTTCTTT	CSDNLLGTEAFF
-	TRBJ2-7	TRBD1	TRBV19	TGTGCCAGTAGTGGACAGGGTGACGAGCAGTACTTC	CASSGQGDEQYF
-	TRBJ2-2	-	TRBV29-1	TGCAGCGTTGTCAGGGCAGACACCGGGGAGCTGTTTTTT	CSVVRADTGELFF
-	TRBJ2-7	-	TRBV5-5	TGTGCCAGCAGCTTGGGGTACCGGACCTATTCGGGCTACGAGCAGTACTTC	CASSLGYRTYSGYEQYF
-	TRBJ2-1	TRBD2	TRBV27	TGTGCCAGCAGTTTATCATGGCTAGCGGGAGGGGGGATTATGAATGAGCAGTTCTTC	CASSLSWLAGGGIMNEQFF
-	TRBJ2-7	TRBD1	TRBV5-1	TGCGCCAGCAGCTTGGGACAGGGTGTTTCCTACGAGCAGTACTTC	CASSLGQGVSYEQYF
-	TRBJ2-7	TRBD2	TRBV7-8	TGTGCCAGCAGCCTTGGGACTACCGTTTACGAGCAGTACTTC	CASSLGTTVYEQYF
-	TRBJ1-1	-	TRBV7-4	TGTGCCAGCAGCCCCTGCGAAGCTTTCTTT	CASSPCEAFF